The present T cell receptor (beta chain) was sequenced within a study of T cells in Graves' hyperthyroidism and ophthalmopathy. Researchers took RNA transcripts and amplified the TCR beta CDR3 regions from them. HTBI primers were the set used in a first-round RT-PCR of the TCR CDR3. A single record per CDR3 protein comes from TCRdb applying MiXCR to the multiplex PCR reads. The top ten clones hold more than 50% of a sample with around 190,000 distinct CDR3 sequences, 17% of them seen once. This CDR3 comprises 16 residues. Germline assignment: CDR1 DFQATT and CDR2 SNEGSKA (reference sequence). The ends lost 5 bases at V and 4 bases at J; junction bases unmatched: 16.

The gene calls are TRBV20-1 and TRBJ2-7; 8 nucleotides match TRBD1. The source of this sequence is a woman aged 45-65 years with Graves' hyperthyroidism. The source material was blood. As DNA, the CDR3 is TGCAGTGCTGAAGAGGTCGGGACAGGTAATAGGTACGAGCAGTACTTC. Protein product: CSAEEVGTGNRYEQYF.